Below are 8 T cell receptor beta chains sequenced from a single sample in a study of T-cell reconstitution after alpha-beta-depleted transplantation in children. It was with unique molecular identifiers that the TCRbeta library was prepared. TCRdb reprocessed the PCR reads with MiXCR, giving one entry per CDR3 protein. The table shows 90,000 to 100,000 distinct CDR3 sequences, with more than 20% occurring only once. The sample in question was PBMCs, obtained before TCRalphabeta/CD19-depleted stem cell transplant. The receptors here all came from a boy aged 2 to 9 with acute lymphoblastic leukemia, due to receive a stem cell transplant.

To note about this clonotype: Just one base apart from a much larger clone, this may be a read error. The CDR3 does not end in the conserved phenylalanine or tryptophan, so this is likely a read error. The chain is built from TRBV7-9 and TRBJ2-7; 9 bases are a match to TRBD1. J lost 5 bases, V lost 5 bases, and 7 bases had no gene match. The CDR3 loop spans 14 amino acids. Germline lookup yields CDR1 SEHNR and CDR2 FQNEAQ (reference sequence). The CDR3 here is CASSLGQGYNEQYY. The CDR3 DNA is TGTGCCAGCAGCCTGGGACAGGGATATAACGAGCAGTACTAC.

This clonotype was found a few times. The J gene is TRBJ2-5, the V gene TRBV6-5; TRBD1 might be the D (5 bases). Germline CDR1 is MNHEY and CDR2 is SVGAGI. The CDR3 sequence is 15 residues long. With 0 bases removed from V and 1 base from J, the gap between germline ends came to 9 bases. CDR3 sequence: CASSYSPRVQETQYF. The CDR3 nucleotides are TGTGCCAGCAGTTACTCCCCCAGGGTCCAAGAGACCCAGTACTTC.

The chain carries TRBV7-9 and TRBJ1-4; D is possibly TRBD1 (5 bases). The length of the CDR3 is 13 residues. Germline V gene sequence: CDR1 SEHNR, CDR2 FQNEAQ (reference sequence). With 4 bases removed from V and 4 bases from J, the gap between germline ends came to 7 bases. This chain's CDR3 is CASSSQGNEKLFF. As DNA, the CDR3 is TGTGCCAGCAGCTCGCAGGGTAATGAAAAACTGTTTTTT. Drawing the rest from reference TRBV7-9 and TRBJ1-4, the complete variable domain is DTGVSQNPRHKITKRGQNVTFRCDPISEHNRLYWYRQTLGQGPEFLTYFQNEAQLEKSRLLSDRFSAERPKGSFSTLEIQRTEQGDSAMYLCASSSQGNEKLFFGSGTQLSVL.

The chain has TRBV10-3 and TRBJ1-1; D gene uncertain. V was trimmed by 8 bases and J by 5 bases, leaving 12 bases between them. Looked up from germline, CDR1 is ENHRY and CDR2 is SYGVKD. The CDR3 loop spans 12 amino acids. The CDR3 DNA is TGTGCCATCGGCGGAGGGCAGACTGAAGCTTTCTTT. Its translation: CAIGGGQTEAFF.

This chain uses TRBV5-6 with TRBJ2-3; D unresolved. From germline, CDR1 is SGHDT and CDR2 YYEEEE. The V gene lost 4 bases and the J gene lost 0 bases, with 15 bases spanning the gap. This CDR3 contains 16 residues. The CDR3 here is CASSPDRQRSTDTQYF. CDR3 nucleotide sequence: TGTGCCAGCAGCCCGGATCGGCAGCGAAGCACAGATACGCAGTATTTT.

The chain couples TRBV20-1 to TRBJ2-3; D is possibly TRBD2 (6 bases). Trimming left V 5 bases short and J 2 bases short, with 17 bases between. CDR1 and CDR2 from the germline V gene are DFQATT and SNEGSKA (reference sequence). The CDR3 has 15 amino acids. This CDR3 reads CSASSSGGATDTQYF. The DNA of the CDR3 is TGCAGTGCTTCCTCCAGCGGAGGGGCCACAGATACGCAGTATTTT.

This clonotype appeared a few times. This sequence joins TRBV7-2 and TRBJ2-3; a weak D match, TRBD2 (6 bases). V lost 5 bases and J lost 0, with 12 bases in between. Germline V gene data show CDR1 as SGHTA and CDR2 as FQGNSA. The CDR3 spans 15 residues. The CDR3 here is CASSPGVTSTDTQYF. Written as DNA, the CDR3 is TGTGCCAGCAGCCCGGGGGTTACTAGCACAGATACGCAGTATTTT.

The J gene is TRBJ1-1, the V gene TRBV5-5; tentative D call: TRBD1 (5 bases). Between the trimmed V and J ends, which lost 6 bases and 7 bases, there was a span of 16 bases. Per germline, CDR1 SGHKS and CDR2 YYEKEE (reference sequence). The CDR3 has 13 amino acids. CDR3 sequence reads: CASTKLTGDEAFF. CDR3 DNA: TGTGCCAGCACCAAATTAACAGGTGATGAAGCTTTCTTT.